This T cell receptor (beta chain) was observed in a study of Ad26.COV2.S vaccination and SARS-CoV-2 variants. Profiled with immunoSEQ multiplex PCR; TCRdb holds only in-frame clones, not every one. This sample has roughly 300,000 clones, with roughly nine tenths found just once. This clone occurred once. CDR1 is GTSNPN, CDR2 SVGIG, per germline (reference sequence). The CDR3 runs 14 residues. V lost 4 bases, J lost 4 bases, and 6 bases stayed unmatched. Treatment specified: roughly 18 received Ad26.COV2.S at low or high dose, single or two shots; about 5 received placebo; per-sample allocation not given. Material that was analyzed had been drawn on day 63 after the first vaccine or placebo injection.

The source material was peripheral blood, sampled in a trial of Ad26.COV2.S vaccine versus placebo. The rearrangement links TRBV30 to TRBJ1-2; 10 bases are a match to TRBD1. This TCR derives from a person between 18 and 59 years old who received the Ad26.COV2.S COVID-19 vaccine or a placebo. This CDR3 is CAWIKTGGSYGYTF. DNA for the CDR3: TGTGCCTGGATTAAGACAGGGGGCTCCTATGGCTACACCTTC.